The rows below give T cell receptor beta chains drawn from one sample of a study of human T cells and chemical hapten exposure. TCRdb reprocessed the RACE reads via MiXCR and lists one record per CDR3 protein. In the table there are about 350,000 distinct CDR3 sequences, nearly 6.5% of which are singletons. The specimen comprised whole blood, sampled in connection with sensitization to the hapten diphenylcyclopropenone (DPC). These receptors all stem from a woman aged 18-29 years with alopecia areata. Some clones in this sample may be carry-over from other donors' samples. The CDR3 runs from the conserved cysteine through the conserved F or W. D genes are given only for firm matches. The size entry is marked missing in some rows and otherwise reads once, few, many or a size class.

TRBJ1-5,TRBV6-2/TRBV6-3,many,TRBD1,CASRGTGGSQPQHF,TGTGCCAGCAGAGGGACAGGGGGCAGTCAGCCCCAGCATTTT
TRBJ2-3,TRBV6-2/TRBV6-3,NA,TRBD2,CAIGLGGTDTQYF,TGTGCCATCGGACTAGGCGGCACAGATACGCAGTATTTT
TRBJ1-2,TRBV28,many,NA,CASSFVYGYTF,TGTGCCAGCAGTTTCGTATATGGCTACACCTTC
TRBJ1-3,TRBV4-3,NA,NA,CASSQGGALGNTIYF,TGCGCCAGCAGCCAGGGAGGGGCCCTTGGAAACACCATATATTTT
TRBJ1-5,TRBV7-2,NA,TRBD1,CASSQGGLRNQPQHF,TGTGCCAGCAGCCAAGGGGGCTTACGTAATCAGCCCCAGCATTTT
TRBJ2-3,TRBV7-9,few,TRBD2,CASKSGIGASGGATQYF,TGTGCCAGCAAAAGCGGGATCGGGGCTAGCGGGGGAGCGACGCAGTATTTT
TRBJ2-7,TRBV28,many,NA,CASSRPGTSYEQYF,TGTGCCAGCAGTAGGCCCGGGACATCCTACGAGCAGTACTTC
TRBJ2-2,TRBV7-2,few,NA,CASNGRGNTGELFF,TGTGCCAGCAACGGACGCGGGAACACCGGGGAGCTGTTTTTT
TRBJ1-5,TRBV6-7,few,TRBD1,CARTGRPNINQPQHF,TGTGCCAGGACAGGGCGCCCGAATATTAATCAGCCCCAGCATTTT
TRBJ2-2,TRBV6-5,few,NA,CASRRDGELFF,TGTGCCAGCAGACGAGACGGGGAGCTGTTTTTT
TRBJ2-7,TRBV6-5,many,NA,CASRRNRDTPYEQYF,TGTGCCAGCAGGCGGAACCGGGACACCCCCTACGAGCAGTACTTC
TRBJ1-1,TRBV5-6,many,NA,CASSLAESGNTEAFF,TGTGCCAGCAGCTTGGCAGAGAGTGGGAACACTGAAGCTTTCTTT
TRBJ2-1,TRBV20-1,NA,NA,CSAKSLDLDEQFF,TGCAGTGCGAAATCCTTGGACCTCGATGAGCAGTTCTTC
TRBJ1-1,TRBV7-2,many,NA,CASSFLTTGNTEAFF,TGTGCCAGCAGCTTCCTAACAACAGGGAACACTGAAGCTTTCTTT
TRBJ1-1,TRBV2,few,NA,CASLGQPLSGAFF,TGTGCCAGCCTCGGACAGCCGTTATCTGGAGCTTTCTTT
TRBJ1-6,TRBV4-1,few,TRBD1,CASSSLGGSPLHF,TGCGCCAGCAGCTCGCTAGGGGGCTCACCCCTCCACTTT
TRBJ2-1,TRBV23-1,few,NA,CASSQSRYRVDEQFF,TGCGCCAGCAGTCAATCTCGGTACAGGGTGGATGAGCAGTTCTTC
TRBJ1-4,TRBV5-1,once,NA,CASSTGLSNEKLFF,TGCGCCAGCAGCACCGGACTGTCGAATGAAAAACTGTTTTTT
TRBJ2-6,TRBV12-3/TRBV12-4,many,TRBD1,CASRPGTGGSGANVLTF,TGTGCCAGCAGGCCCGGGACAGGGGGCTCTGGGGCCAACGTCCTGACTTTC
TRBJ1-4,TRBV25-1,NA,NA,CASSDPQGGEKLFF,TGTGCCAGCAGTGACCCACAGGGAGGGGAAAAACTGTTTTTT
TRBJ1-2,TRBV7-9,many,TRBD1,CASSLDGQVAYGYTF,TGTGCCAGCAGCTTAGATGGACAGGTAGCCTATGGCTACACCTTC
TRBJ2-1,TRBV4-2,NA,NA,CASSQKGRGQHDEQFF,TGTGCCAGCAGCCAAAAGGGGAGGGGGCAACATGATGAGCAGTTCTTC
TRBJ2-3,TRBV12-3/TRBV12-4,NA,NA,CASSFLRVVSRGTDTQYF,TGTGCCAGCAGTTTTCTTCGTGTGGTGTCGCGGGGCACAGATACGCAGTATTTT
TRBJ2-7,TRBV29-1,few,NA,CSVEGRGNYEQYF,TGCAGCGTTGAAGGCAGAGGAAACTACGAGCAGTACTTC
TRBJ1-2,TRBV4-3,few,TRBD1,CASSQGLLGQGACGYTF,TGCGCCAGCAGCCAAGGACTACTGGGACAGGGGGCTTGTGGCTACACCTTC
TRBJ1-3,TRBV5-1,many,TRBD1,CASSLVAGGPGNTIYF,TGCGCCAGCAGCTTGGTTGCAGGGGGCCCCGGAAACACCATATATTTT
TRBJ1-3,TRBV12-3/TRBV12-4,many,TRBD1,CASQDRQNSGNTIYF,TGTGCCAGCCAGGACAGGCAGAATTCTGGAAACACCATATATTTT
TRBJ1-4,TRBV12-3/TRBV12-4,many,NA,CASSFWLNEKLFF,TGTGCCAGCAGTTTTTGGCTTAATGAAAAACTGTTTTTT
TRBJ2-1,TRBV6-6,few,NA,CASSPQDSYYNEQFF,TGTGCCAGCAGCCCCCAGGACAGTTACTACAATGAGCAGTTCTTC
TRBJ1-6,TRBV20-1,many,TRBD1,CSAEGLTGTGFSPLHF,TGCAGTGCCGAGGGCCTGACCGGGACAGGGTTTTCACCCCTCCACTTT
TRBJ2-2,TRBV7-7,many,NA,CATTTPATGELFF,TGTGCTACCACAACTCCGGCGACCGGGGAGCTGTTTTTT
TRBJ2-3,TRBV12-3/TRBV12-4,NA,NA,CASSLQGEGDTQYF,TGTGCCAGCAGTTTACAGGGGGAGGGAGATACGCAGTATTTT